Following are 7 T cell receptor beta chains from one sample sequenced in a study of Ad26.COV2.S vaccination and SARS-CoV-2 variants. Generated by immunoSEQ multiplex PCR, the TCRdb table keeps only in-frame clones and is missing some. The table records 350,000 to 500,000 clones, 90% of them present only once. Stated treatment: around 19 received Ad26.COV2.S at low or high dose, single or two shots; 5 received placebo; per-sample allocation not given. Material that was analyzed had been drawn on day 63 after the first vaccine or placebo injection. Sequenced here: peripheral blood, sampled in a trial of Ad26.COV2.S vaccine versus placebo. The receptors here all came from a person aged 18 to 59 who received the Ad26.COV2.S COVID-19 vaccine or a placebo.

The V call is TRBV7-2, the J call TRBJ2-3; TRBD2 aligns across 8 bases. Per the germline V gene, CDR1 is SGHTA and CDR2 is FQGNSA. CDR3 length equals 15 residues. The V gene end was trimmed by 5 bases and the J gene end by 0 bases; junction bases not matched to a gene: 4. Written as DNA, the CDR3 is TGTGCCAGCAGCCAACTAGCGGCTAGCACAGATACGCAGTATTTT. Its translation: CASSQLAASTDTQYF.

The chain is built from TRBV9 and TRBJ2-3; 9 nucleotides agree with TRBD2. Per germline, CDR1 SGDLS and CDR2 YYNGEE. J gave up 0 bases and V 4 bases, and 12 bases lay outside the gene matches. CDR3 size: 18 residues. The CDR3 sequence is CASSLARREGRSTDTQYF. The CDR3 nucleotides read TGTGCCAGCAGCCTCGCCCGGCGGGAGGGGAGGAGCACAGATACGCAGTATTTT.

This chain uses TRBV9 with TRBJ1-2, with 7 bases identical to TRBD1. Germline V gives CDR1 SGDLS, CDR2 YYNGEE. This CDR3 region has 17 residues. The junction had 17 bases not matched to a gene; V was cut back by 4 bases and J by 5 bases. CDR3 loop: CASSPPQGLRDGYGYTF. The CDR3 coding sequence is TGTGCCAGCAGCCCTCCACAGGGGCTTAGGGATGGTTATGGCTACACCTTC. Filled out from reference TRBV9 and TRBJ1-2, the complete variable domain reads DSGVTQTPKHLITATGQRVTLRCSPRSGDLSVYWYQQSLDQGLQFLIQYYNGEERAKGNILERFSAQQFPDLHSELNLSSLELGDSALYFCASSPPQGLRDGYGYTFGSGTRLTVV.

This clone came up once. The V call is TRBV6-6, the J call TRBJ1-2; 8 bases are shared with TRBD1. Unmatched junction bases numbered 10, after V lost 8 bases and J lost 2 bases. The CDR3 loop spans 15 amino acids. From germline, CDR1 is MNHNY and CDR2 SVGAGI (reference sequence). The CDR3 DNA reads TGTGCCAGCTGGGACAGGCATGAGGGAAACTATGGCTACACCTTC. This encodes CASWDRHEGNYGYTF.

V and J are TRBV19 and TRBJ2-7; possibly TRBD2 for D (6 bases). Germline V CDR1 and CDR2: LNHDA, SQIVND (reference sequence). The CDR3 is 15 residues long. V was trimmed by 3 bases and J by 6 bases, leaving 18 bases between them. CDR3 DNA sequence: TGTGCCAGTAGTATCTCCGGGACTTCCCCATCCGAGCAGTACTTC. This sequence encodes CASSISGTSPSEQYF.

The chain uses TRBV7-8 and TRBJ2-7; D is uncertain. Germline V CDR1 and CDR2: SGHVS, FQNEAQ. CDR3 length: 13 amino acids. With 1 base removed from V and 2 bases from J, the gap between germline ends came to 6 bases. This CDR3 is CASSLDSPYEQYF. In DNA, the CDR3 is TGTGCCAGCAGCTTAGACAGTCCCTACGAGCAGTACTTC.

The genes are TRBV29-1 and TRBJ2-3, with 7 nucleotides matching TRBD1. In germline, CDR1 is SQVTM, CDR2 ANQGSEA. The CDR3 spans 13 residues. Trimming removed 4 bases from V and 2 bases from J; junction bases left unmatched: 3. CDR3 nucleotides: TGCAGCGTTGGAGACAGGGTCACAGATACGCAGTATTTT. The encoded protein is CSVGDRVTDTQYF.